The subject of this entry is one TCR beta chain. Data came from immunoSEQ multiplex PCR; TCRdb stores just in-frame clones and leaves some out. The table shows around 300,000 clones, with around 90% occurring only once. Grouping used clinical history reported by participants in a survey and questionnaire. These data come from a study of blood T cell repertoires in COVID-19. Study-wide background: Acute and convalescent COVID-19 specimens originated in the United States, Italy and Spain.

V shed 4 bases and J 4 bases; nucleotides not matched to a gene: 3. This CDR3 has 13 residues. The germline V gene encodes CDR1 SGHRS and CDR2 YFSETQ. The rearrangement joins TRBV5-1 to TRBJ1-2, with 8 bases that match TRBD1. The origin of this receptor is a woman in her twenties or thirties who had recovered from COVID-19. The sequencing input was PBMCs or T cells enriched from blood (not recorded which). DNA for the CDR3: TGCGCCAGCAGCACTGACAGGGGCTATGGCTACACCTTC. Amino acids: CASSTDRGYGYTF.